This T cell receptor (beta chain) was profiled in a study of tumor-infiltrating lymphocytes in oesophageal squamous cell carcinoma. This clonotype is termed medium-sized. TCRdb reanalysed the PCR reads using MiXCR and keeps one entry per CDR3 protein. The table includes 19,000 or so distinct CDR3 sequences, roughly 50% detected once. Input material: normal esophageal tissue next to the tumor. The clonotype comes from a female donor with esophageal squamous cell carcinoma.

CDR3 amino acids: CASKTVSSGANVLTF. The CDR3 DNA is TGTGCCAGCAAAACGGTTAGCTCTGGGGCCAACGTCCTGACTTTC. The rearrangement uses TRBV6-1 and TRBJ2-6; D is unclear. Germline assignment: CDR1 MNHNS and CDR2 SASEGT. Trimming stripped 7 bases from V and 0 bases from J, with 10 bases between. The CDR3 totals 15 residues.